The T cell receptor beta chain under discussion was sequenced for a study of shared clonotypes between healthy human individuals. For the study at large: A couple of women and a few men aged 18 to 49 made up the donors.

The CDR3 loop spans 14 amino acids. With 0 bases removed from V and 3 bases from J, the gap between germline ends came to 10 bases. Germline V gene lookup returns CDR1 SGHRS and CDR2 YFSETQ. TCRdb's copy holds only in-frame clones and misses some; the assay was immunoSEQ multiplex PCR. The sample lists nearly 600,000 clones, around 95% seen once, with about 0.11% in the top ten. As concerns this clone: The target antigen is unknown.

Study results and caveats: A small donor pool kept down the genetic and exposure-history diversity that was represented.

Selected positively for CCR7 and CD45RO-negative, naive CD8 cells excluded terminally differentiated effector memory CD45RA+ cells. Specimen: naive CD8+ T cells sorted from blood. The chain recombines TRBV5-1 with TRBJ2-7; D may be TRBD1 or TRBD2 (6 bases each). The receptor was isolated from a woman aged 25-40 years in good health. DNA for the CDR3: TGCGCCAGCAGCTTGGGGAGGGGGAACTACGAGCAGTACTTC. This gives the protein CASSLGRGNYEQYF.